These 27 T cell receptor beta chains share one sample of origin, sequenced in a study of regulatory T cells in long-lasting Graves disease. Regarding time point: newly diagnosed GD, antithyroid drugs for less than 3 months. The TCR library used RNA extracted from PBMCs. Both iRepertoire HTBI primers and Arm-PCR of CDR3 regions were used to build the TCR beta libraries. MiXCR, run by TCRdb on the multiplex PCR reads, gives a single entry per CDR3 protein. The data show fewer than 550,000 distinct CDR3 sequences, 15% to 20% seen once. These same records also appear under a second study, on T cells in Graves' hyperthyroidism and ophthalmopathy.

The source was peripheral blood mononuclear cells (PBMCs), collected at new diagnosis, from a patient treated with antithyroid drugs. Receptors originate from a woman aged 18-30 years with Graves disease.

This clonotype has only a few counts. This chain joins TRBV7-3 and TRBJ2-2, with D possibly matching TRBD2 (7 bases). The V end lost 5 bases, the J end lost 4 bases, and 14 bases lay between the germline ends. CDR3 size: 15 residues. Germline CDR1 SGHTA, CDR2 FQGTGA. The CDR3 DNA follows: TGTGCCAGCAGCCCGGGGGGCGGGGCCACCGGGGAGCTGTTTTTT. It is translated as CASSPGGGATGELFF.

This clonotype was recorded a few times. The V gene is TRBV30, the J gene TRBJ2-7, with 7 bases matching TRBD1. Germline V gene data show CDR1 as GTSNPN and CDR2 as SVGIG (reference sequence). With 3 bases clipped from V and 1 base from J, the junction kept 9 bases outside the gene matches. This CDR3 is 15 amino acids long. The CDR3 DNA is TGTGCCTGGAGAGACAGGACAGGACCATCCTACGAGCAGTACTTC. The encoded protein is CAWRDRTGPSYEQYF.

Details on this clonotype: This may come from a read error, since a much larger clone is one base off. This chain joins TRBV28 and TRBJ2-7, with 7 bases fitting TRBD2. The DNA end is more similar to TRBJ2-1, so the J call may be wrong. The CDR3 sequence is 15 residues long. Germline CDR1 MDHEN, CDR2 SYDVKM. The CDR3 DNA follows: TGTGCCAGCATCCTTGGCGGGAGTAGTAGGAATGGGCAGTTCTTC. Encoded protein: CASILGGSSRNGQFF.

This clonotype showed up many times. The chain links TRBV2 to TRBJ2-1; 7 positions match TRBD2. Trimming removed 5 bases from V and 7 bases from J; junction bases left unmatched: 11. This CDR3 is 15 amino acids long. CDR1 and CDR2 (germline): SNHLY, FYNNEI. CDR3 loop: CASSSRREIWNEQFF. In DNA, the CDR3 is TGTGCCAGCAGTTCCCGGCGGGAGATTTGGAATGAGCAGTTCTTC.

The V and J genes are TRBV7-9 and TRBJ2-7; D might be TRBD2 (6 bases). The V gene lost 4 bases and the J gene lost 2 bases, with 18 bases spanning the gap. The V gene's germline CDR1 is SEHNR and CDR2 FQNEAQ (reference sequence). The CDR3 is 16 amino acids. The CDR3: CASSSPDLGGPYEQYF. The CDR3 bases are TGTGCCAGCAGCTCCCCAGATCTGGGAGGCCCCTACGAGCAGTACTTC.

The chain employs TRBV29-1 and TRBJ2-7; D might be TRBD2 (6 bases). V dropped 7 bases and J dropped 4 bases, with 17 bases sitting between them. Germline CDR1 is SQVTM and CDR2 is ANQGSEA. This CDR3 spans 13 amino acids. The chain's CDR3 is CSALGGRIYEQYF. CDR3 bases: TGCAGCGCCCTCGGTGGGAGGATTTACGAGCAGTACTTC.

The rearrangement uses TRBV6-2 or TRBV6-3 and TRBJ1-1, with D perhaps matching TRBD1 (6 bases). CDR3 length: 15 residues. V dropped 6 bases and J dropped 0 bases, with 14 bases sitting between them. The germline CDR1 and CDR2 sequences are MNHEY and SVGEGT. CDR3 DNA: TGTGCCAGCAGCCGGACAGCGAAAATGAACACTGAAGCTTTCTTT. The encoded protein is CASSRTAKMNTEAFF.

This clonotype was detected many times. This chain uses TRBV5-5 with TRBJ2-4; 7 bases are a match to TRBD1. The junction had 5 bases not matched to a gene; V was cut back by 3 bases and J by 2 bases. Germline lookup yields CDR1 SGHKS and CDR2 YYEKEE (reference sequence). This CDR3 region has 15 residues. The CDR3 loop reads CASSYAQGSKNIQYF. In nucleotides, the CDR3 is TGTGCCAGCAGCTACGCACAGGGGTCCAAAAACATTCAGTACTTC.

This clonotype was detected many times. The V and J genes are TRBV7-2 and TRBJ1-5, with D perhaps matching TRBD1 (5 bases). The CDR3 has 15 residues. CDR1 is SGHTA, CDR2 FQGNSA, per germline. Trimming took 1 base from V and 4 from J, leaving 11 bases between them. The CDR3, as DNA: TGTGCCAGCAGCTTAGTGACGACAGCTAATCAGCCCCAGCATTTT. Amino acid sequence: CASSLVTTANQPQHF.

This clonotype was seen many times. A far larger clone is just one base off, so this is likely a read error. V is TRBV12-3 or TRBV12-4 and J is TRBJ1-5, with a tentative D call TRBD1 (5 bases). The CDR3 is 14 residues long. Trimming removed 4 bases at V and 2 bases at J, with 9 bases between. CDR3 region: CASSYGGGNQPQHF. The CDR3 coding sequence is TGTGCCAGCAGTTACGGGGGGGGCAATCAGCCCCAGCATTTT.

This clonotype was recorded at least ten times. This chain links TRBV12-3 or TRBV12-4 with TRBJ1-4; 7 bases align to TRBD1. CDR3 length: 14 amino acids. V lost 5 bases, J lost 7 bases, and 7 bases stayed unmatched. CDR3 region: CASSPDRNTEKLFF. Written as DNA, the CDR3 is TGTGCCAGCAGTCCGGACAGGAACACTGAAAAACTGTTTTTT.

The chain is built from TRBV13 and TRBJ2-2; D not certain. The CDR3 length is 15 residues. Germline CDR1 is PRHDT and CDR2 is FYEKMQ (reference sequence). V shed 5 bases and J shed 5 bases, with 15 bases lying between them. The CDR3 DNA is TGTGCCAGCAGCCAGCCCGCCAGAGCGACCGGGGAGCTGTTTTTT. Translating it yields CASSQPARATGELFF.

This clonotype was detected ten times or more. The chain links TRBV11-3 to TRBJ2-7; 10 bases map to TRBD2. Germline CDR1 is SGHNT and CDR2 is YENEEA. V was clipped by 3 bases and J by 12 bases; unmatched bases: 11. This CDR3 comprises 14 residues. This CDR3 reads CASSFTSGTPRPYF. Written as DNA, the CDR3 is TGTGCCAGCAGCTTCACTAGCGGGACCCCGCGCCCGTACTTC.

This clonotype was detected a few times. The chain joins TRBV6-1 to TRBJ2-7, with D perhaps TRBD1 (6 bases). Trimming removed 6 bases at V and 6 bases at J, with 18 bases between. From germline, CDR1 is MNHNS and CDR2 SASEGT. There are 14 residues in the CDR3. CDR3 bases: TGTGCCAGCAGAGACAGGCCTATCCGTGGCGAGCAGTACTTC. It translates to CASRDRPIRGEQYF.

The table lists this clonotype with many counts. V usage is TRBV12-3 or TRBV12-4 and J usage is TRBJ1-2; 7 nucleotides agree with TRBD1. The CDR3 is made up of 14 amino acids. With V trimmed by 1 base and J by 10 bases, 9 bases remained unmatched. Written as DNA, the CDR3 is TGTGCCAGCAGTTTAGGTGGTGGCAGGGGGTTCTACACCTTC. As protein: CASSLGGGRGFYTF.

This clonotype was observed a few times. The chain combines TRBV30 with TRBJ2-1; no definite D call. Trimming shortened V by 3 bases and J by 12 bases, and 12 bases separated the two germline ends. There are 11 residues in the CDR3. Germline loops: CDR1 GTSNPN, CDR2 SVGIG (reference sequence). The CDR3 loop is CAWSILTGQFF. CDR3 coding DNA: TGTGCCTGGAGCATACTAACGGGGCAGTTCTTC.

The DNA for the CDR3 is TGTGCCAGCAGCCCGCCGGGGCGAGACGACGAGCAGTACTTC. Translating it yields CASSPPGRDDEQYF. The rearrangement uses TRBV7-2 and TRBJ2-7, with D possibly called TRBD1 or TRBD2 (5 bases each). The CDR3 contains 14 residues. The ends were cut back, 5 bases at V and 5 bases at J, with 16 bases in the middle. Germline CDR1 SGHTA, CDR2 FQGNSA.

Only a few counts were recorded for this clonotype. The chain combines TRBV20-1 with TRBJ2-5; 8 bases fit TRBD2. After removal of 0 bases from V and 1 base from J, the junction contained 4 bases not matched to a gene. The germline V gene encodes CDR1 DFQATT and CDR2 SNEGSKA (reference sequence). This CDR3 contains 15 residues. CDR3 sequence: CSARDWREAQETQYF. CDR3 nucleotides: TGCAGTGCTAGAGATTGGCGGGAGGCCCAAGAGACCCAGTACTTC.

The CDR3 nucleotides are TGTGCCAGCAGCAGACAAGCCCCTAACTATGGCTACACCTTC. This encodes CASSRQAPNYGYTF. V is TRBV28 and J is TRBJ1-2; D call uncertain. This CDR3 contains 14 residues. V was trimmed by 6 bases and J by 0 bases, leaving 11 bases between them. Per germline, CDR1 MDHEN and CDR2 SYDVKM.

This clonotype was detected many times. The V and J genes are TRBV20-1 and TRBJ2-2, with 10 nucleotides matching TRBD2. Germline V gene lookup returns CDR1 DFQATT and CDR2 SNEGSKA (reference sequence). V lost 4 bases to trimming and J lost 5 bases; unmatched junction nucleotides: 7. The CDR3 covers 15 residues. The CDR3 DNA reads TGCAGTGCTATGGATAGCGGGAGGCTAACCGGGGAGCTGTTTTTT. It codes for CSAMDSGRLTGELFF.

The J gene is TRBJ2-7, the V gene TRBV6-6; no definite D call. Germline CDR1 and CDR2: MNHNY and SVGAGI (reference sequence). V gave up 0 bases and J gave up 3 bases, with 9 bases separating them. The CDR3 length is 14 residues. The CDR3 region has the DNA TGTGCCAGCAGTTACTCGCCATTACGCTACGAGCAGTACTTC. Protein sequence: CASSYSPLRYEQYF.

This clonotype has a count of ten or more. CDR3 amino acids: CASAGQARYEQYF. CDR3 bases: TGTGCCAGCGCGGGGCAGGCGCGCTACGAGCAGTACTTC. V is TRBV6-1 and J is TRBJ2-7; possibly TRBD2 for D (6 bases). Between the trimmed V and J ends, which lost 8 bases and 3 bases, there was a span of 14 bases. Germline V CDR1 and CDR2: MNHNS, SASEGT. The CDR3 is made up of 13 amino acids.

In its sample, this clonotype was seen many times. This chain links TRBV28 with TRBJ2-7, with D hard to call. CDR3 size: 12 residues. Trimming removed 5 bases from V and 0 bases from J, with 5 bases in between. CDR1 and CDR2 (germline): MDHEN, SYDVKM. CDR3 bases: TGTGCCAGCAGTCCCCTCTCCTACGAGCAGTACTTC. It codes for CASSPLSYEQYF.

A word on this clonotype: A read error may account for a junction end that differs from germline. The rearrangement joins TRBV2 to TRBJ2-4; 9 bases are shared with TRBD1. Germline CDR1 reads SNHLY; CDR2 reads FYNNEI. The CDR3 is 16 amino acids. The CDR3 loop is CASSNNRGLAKNIQCF. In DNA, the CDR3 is TGTGCCAGCAGTAACAACAGGGGGCTAGCCAAAAACATTCAGTGCTTC.

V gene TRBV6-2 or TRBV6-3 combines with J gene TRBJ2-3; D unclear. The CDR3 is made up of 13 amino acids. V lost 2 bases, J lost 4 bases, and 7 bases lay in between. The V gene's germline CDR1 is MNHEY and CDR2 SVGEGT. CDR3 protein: CASSYRESDTQYF. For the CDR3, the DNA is TGTGCCAGCAGTTACAGGGAATCAGATACGCAGTATTTT.

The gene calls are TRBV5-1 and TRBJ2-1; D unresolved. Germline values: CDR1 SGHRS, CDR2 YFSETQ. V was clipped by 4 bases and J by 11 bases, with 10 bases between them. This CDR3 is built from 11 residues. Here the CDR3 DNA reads TGCGCCAGCAGCCTGACCCAGAAGCAGTTCTTC. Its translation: CASSLTQKQFF.

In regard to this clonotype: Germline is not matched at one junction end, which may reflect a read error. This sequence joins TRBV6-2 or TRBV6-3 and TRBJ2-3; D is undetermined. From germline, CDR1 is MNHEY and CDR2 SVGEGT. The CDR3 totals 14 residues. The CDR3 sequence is CAGSYGETTDTQYF. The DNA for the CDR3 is TGTGCCGGCAGTTATGGGGAAACCACAGATACGCAGTATTTT.